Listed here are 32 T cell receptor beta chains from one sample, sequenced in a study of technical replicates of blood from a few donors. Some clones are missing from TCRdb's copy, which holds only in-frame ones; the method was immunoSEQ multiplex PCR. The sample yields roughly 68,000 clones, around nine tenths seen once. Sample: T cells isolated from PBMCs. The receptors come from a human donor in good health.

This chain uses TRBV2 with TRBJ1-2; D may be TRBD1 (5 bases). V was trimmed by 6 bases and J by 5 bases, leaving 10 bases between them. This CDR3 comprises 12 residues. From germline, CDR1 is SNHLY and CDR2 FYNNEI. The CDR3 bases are TGTGCCAGCAGGCCCCAGGGATATGGCTACACCTTC. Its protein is CASRPQGYGYTF.

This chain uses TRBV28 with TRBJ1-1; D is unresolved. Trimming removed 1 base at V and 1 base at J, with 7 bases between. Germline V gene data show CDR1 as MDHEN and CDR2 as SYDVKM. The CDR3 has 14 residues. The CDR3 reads CASSLLARNTEAFF. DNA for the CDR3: TGTGCCAGCAGTTTATTAGCACGGAACACTGAAGCTTTCTTT.

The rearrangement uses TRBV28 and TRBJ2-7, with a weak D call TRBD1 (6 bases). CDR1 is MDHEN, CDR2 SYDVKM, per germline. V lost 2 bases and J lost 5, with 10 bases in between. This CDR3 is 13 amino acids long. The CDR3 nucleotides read TGTGCCAGCAGTTTAGCTGGACAGCACGAGCAGTACTTC. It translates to CASSLAGQHEQYF.

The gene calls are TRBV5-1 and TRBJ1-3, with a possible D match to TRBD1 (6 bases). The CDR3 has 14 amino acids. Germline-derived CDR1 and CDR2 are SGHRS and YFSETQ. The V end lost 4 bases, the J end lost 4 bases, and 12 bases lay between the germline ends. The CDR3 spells CASSLGGQGNTIYF. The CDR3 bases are TGCGCCAGCAGCCTGGGAGGACAGGGAAACACCATATATTTT.

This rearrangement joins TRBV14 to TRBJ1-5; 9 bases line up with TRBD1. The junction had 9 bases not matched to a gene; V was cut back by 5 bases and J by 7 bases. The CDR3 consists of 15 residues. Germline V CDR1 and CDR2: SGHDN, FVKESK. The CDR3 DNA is TGTGCCAGCAGCAAACAGGGGGCGGCGGGCCAGCCCCAGCATTTT. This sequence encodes CASSKQGAAGQPQHF.

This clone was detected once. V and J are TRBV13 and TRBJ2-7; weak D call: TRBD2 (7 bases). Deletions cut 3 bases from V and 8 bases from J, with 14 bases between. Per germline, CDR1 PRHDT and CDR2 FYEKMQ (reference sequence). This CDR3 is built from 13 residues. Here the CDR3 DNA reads TGTGCCAGCAGCTTGGGGGGGCGGGGACAGCAGTACTTC. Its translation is CASSLGGRGQQYF.

For the CDR3, the DNA is TGCGCCAGCAGCCAAGAGGCTAGCTCCTCCTACAATGAGCAGTTCTTC. This encodes CASSQEASSSYNEQFF. The rearrangement links TRBV4-1 to TRBJ2-1; D perhaps matches TRBD2 (5 bases). Per germline, CDR1 MGHRA and CDR2 YSYEKL. Between the trimmed V and J ends, which lost 0 bases and 0 bases, there was a span of 9 bases. The CDR3 is 16 amino acids.

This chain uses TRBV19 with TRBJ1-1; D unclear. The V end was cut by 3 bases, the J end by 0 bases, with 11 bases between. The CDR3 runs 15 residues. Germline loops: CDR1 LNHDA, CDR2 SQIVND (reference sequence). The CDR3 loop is CASSMSKIMNTEAFF. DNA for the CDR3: TGTGCCAGTAGTATGAGTAAAATTATGAACACTGAAGCTTTCTTT.

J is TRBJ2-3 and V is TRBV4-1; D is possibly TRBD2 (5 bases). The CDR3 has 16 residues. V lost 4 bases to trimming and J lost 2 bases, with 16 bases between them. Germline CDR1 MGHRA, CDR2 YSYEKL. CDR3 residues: CASSLATTLATDTQYF. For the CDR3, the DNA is TGCGCCAGCAGCCTCGCTACAACCCTAGCCACAGATACGCAGTATTTT.

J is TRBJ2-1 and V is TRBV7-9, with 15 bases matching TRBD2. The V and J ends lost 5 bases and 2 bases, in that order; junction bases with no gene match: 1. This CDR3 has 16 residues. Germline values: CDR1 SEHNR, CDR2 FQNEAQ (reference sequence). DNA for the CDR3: TGTGCCAGCAGCAGGACTAGCGGGGGGGCCTACAATGAGCAGTTCTTC. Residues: CASSRTSGGAYNEQFF.

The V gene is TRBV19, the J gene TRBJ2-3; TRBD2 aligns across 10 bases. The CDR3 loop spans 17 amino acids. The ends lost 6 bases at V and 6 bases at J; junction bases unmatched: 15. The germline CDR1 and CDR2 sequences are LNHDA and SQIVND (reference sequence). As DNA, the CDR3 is TGTGCCAGTAGCCTCAACCTAGCGGGAGCCAGCTCGGATACGCAGTATTTT. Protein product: CASSLNLAGASSDTQYF. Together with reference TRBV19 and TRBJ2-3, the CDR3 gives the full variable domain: DGGITQSPKYLFRKEGQNVTLSCEQNLNHDAMYWYRQDPGQGLRLIYYSQIVNDFQKGDIAEGYSVSREKKESFPLTVTSAQKNPTAFYLCASSLNLAGASSDTQYFGPGTRLTVL.

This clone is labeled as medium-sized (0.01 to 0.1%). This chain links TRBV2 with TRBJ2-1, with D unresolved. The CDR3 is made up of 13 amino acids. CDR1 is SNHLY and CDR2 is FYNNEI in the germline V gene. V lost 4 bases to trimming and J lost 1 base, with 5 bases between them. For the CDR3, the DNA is TGTGCCAGCAGTGTGACTTCCTACAATGAGCAGTTCTTC. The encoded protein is CASSVTSYNEQFF.

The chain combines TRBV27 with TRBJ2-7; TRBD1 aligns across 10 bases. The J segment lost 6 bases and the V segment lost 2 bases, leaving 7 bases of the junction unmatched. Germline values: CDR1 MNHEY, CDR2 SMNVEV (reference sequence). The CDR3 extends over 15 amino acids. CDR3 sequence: CASSLGTGDLREQYF. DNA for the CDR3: TGTGCCAGCAGTTTAGGGACAGGGGATTTGCGCGAGCAGTACTTC.

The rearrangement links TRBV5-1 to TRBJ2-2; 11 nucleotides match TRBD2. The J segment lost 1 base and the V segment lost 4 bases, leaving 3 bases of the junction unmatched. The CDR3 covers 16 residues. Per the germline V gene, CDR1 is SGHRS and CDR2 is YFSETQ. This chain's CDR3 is CASSTLAGGNTGELFF. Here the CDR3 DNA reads TGCGCCAGCAGCACCCTAGCGGGAGGGAACACCGGGGAGCTGTTTTTT.

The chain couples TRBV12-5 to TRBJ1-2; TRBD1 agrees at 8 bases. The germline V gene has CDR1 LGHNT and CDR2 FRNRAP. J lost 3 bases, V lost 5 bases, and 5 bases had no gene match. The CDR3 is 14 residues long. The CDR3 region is CASGQTGAYYGYTF. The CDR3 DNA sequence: TGTGCTAGTGGTCAGACAGGGGCATACTATGGCTACACCTTC.

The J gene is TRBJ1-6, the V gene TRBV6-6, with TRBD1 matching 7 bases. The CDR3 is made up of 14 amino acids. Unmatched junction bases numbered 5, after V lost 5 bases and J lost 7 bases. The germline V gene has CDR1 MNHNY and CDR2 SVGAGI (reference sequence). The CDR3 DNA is TGTGCCAGCAGTAACGGGGACAGAAATTCACCCCTCCACTTT. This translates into CASSNGDRNSPLHF.

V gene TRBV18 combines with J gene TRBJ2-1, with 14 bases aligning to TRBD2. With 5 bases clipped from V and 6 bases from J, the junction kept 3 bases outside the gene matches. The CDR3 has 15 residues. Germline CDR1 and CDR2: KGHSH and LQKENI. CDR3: CASSAGTSGSNEQFF. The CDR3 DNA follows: TGTGCCAGCTCAGCCGGGACTAGCGGGAGCAATGAGCAGTTCTTC.

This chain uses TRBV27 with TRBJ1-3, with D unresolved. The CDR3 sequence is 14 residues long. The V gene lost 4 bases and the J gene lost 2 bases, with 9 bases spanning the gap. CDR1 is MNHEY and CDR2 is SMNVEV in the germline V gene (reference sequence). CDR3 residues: CASSSRGAGNTIYF. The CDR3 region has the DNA TGTGCCAGCAGTTCACGGGGAGCTGGAAACACCATATATTTT.

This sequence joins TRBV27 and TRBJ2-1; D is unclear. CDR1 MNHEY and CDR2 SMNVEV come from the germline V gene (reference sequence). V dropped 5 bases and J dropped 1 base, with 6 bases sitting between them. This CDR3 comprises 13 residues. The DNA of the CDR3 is TGTGCCAGCAGTGGAGCTTCCTACAATGAGCAGTTCTTC. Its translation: CASSGASYNEQFF.

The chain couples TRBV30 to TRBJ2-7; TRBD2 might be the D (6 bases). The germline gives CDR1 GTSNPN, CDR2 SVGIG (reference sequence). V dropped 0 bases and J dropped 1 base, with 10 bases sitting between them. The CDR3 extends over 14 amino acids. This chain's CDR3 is CAWSVTGLSYEQYF. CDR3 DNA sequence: TGTGCCTGGAGTGTAACAGGACTATCCTACGAGCAGTACTTC.

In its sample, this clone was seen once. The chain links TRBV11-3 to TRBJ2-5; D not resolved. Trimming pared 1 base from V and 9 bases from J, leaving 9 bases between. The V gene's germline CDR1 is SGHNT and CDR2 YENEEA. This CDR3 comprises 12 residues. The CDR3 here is CASSLGWQAQYF. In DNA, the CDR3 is TGTGCCAGCAGCTTAGGGTGGCAGGCCCAGTACTTC.

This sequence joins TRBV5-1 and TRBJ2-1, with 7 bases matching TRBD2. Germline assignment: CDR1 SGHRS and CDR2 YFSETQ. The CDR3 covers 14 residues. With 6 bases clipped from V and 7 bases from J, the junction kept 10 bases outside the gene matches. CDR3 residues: CASNFLAGDNEQFF. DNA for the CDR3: TGCGCCAGCAATTTCCTCGCGGGAGATAATGAGCAGTTCTTC. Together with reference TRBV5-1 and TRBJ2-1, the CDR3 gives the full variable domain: KAGVTQTPRYLIKTRGQQVTLSCSPISGHRSVSWYQQTPGQGLQFLFEYFSETQRNKGNFPGRFSGRQFSNSRSEMNVSTLELGDSALYLCASNFLAGDNEQFFGPGTRLTVL.

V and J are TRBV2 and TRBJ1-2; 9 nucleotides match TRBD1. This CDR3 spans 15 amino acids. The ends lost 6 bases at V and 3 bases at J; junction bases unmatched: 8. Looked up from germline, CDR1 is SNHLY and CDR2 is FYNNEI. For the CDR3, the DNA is TGTGCCAGCAGCCGGGACAGGGACTTTCACTATGGCTACACCTTC. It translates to CASSRDRDFHYGYTF. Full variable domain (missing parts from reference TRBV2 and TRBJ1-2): EPEVTQTPSHQVTQMGQEVILRCVPISNHLYFYWYRQILGQKVEFLVSFYNNEISEKSEIFDDQFSVERPDGSNFTLKIRSTKLEDSAMYFCASSRDRDFHYGYTFGSGTRLTVV.

The CDR3 here is CRGLAGGRQYF. The CDR3 nucleotides read TGCAGGGGACTAGCGGGAGGTAGGCAGTATTTT. The chain couples TRBV29-1 to TRBJ2-3; 15 bases match TRBD2. This CDR3 is 11 amino acids long. Germline loops: CDR1 SQVTM, CDR2 ANQGSEA.

Here the CDR3 DNA reads TGTGCCAGCGAGCCAGGGAAGAGCTATGGCTACACCTTC. Translating it yields CASEPGKSYGYTF. This sequence joins TRBV2 and TRBJ1-2, with a possible D match to TRBD1 (5 bases). The CDR3 is made up of 13 amino acids. V was pared by 8 bases and J by 4 bases, with 14 bases between. Germline V gives CDR1 SNHLY, CDR2 FYNNEI.

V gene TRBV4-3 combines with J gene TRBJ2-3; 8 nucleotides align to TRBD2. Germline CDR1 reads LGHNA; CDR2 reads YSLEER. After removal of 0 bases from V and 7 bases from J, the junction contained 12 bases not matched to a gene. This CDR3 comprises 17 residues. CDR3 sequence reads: CASSQEGPAGEWYTQYF. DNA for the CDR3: TGCGCCAGCAGCCAAGAGGGGCCAGCGGGAGAATGGTATACGCAGTATTTT.

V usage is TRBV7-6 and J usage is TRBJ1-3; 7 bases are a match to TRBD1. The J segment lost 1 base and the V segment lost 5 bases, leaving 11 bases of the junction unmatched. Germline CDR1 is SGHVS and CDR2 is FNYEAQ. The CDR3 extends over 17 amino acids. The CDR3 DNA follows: TGTGCCAGCAGCCAAGAACAGGGGTTTATGTCTGGAAACACCATATATTTT. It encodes CASSQEQGFMSGNTIYF.

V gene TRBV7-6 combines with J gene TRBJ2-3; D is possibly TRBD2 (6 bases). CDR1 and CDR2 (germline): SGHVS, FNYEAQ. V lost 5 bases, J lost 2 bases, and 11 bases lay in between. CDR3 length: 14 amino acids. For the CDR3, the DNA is TGTGCCAGCAGCCCCCGGGAGACCACAGATACGCAGTATTTT. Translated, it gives CASSPRETTDTQYF. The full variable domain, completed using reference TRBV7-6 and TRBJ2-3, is GAGVSQSPRYKVTKRGQDVALRCDPISGHVSLYWYRQALGQGPEFLTYFNYEAQQDKSGLPNDRFSAERPEGSISTLTIQRTEQRDSAMYRCASSPRETTDTQYFGPGTRLTVL.

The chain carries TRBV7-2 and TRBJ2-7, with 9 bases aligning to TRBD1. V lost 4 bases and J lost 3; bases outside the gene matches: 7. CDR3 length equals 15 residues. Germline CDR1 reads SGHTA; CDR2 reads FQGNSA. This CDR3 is CASSSRDRVFYEQYF. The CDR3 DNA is TGTGCCAGCAGCTCCCGGGACAGGGTATTCTACGAGCAGTACTTC. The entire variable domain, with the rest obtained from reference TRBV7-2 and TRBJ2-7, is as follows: GAGVSQSPSNKVTEKGKDVELRCDPISGHTALYWYRQSLGQGLEFLIYFQGNSAPDKSGLPSDRFSAERTGGSVSTLTIQRTQQEDSAVYLCASSSRDRVFYEQYFGPGTRLTVT.

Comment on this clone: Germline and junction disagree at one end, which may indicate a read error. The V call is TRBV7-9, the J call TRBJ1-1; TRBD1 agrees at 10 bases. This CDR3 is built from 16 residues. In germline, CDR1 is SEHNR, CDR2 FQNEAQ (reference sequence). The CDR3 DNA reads TGTGCCAGCAGCCTAGCGACAGGGGGCGAAGACACTGAAGCTTTCTTT. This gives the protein CASSLATGGEDTEAFF.

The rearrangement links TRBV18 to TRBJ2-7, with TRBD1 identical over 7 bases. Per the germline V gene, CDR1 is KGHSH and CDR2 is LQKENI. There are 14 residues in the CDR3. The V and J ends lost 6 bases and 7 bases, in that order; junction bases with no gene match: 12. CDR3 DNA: TGTGCCAGCTCCCCTTCCGAAGGGGGCGGTGAGCAGTACTTC. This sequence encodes CASSPSEGGGEQYF.

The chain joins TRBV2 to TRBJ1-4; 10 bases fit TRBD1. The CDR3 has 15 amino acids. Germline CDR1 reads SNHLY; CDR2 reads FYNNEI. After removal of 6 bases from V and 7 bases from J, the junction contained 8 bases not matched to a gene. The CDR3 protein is CASSVGQGQVEKLFF. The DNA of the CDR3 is TGTGCCAGCAGCGTGGGACAGGGGCAGGTTGAAAAACTGTTTTTT.